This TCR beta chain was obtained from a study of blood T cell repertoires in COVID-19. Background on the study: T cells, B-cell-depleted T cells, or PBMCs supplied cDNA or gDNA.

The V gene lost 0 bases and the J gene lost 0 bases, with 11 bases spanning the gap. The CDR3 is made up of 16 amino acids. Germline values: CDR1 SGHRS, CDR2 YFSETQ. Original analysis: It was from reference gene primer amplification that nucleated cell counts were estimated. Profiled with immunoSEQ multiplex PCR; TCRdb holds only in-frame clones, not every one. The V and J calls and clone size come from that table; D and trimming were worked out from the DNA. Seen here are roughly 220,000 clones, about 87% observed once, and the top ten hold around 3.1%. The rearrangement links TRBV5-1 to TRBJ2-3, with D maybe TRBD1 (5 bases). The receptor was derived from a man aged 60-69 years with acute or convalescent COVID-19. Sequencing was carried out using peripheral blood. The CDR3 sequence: CASSLDGRVSTDTQYF. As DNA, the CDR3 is TGCGCCAGCAGCTTGGATGGCAGGGTTAGCACAGATACGCAGTATTTT.